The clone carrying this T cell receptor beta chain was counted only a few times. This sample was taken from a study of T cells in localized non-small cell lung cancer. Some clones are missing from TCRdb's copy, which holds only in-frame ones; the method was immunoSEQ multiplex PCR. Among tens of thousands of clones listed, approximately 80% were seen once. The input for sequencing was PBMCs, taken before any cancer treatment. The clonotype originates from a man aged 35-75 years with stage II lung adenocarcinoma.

The CDR3 region is CASSVAVAGPYEQYF. The CDR3 DNA is TGTGCCAGCAGCGTAGCGGTAGCGGGACCCTACGAGCAGTACTTC. The chain is built from TRBV9 and TRBJ2-7; 8 bases are a match to TRBD2. Germline V CDR1 and CDR2: SGDLS, YYNGEE. There are 15 residues in the CDR3. The ends lost 0 bases at V and 2 bases at J; junction bases unmatched: 4.